The 8 T cell receptor beta chains below come from one sample, sequenced in a study of CD8 T cells in ankylosing spondylitis. TCRdb passed the 5' RACE reads through MiXCR, listing each CDR3 protein once. The profile shows approximately 350,000 distinct CDR3 sequences, approximately 22% of them singletons. Material for sequencing was blood, either unsorted or a sorted T cell fraction (not recorded which). The source of these receptors is a male donor with ankylosing spondylitis or in good health (not recorded which).

The chain is built from TRBV10-3 and TRBJ2-3; D is perhaps TRBD2 (6 bases). Trimming pared 4 bases from V and 2 bases from J, leaving 19 bases between. CDR3 length: 17 residues. CDR1 and CDR2 (germline): ENHRY, SYGVKD. The CDR3 sequence: CAISGRKEGRDTDTQYF. For the CDR3, the DNA is TGTGCCATCAGTGGCCGGAAGGAGGGCCGAGACACAGATACGCAGTATTTT.

The J gene is TRBJ1-3, the V gene TRBV29-1; D uncertain. The CDR3 runs 12 residues. Germline CDR1 is SQVTM and CDR2 is ANQGSEA. V was cut by 7 bases and J by 0 bases, with 7 bases left in between. CDR3 protein: CSGLVSGNTIYF. The CDR3 DNA reads TGCAGCGGCCTTGTCTCTGGAAACACCATATATTTT.

This clonotype was seen only a few times. CDR3 amino acids: CASSQGGQIYNEQFF. The DNA for the CDR3 is TGCGCCAGCAGCCAAGGCGGACAGATCTACAATGAGCAGTTCTTC. The rearrangement joins TRBV4-1 to TRBJ2-1, with a weak D call TRBD1 (6 bases). The V end lost 1 base, the J end lost 3 bases, and 10 bases lay between the germline ends. There are 15 residues in the CDR3. The germline gives CDR1 MGHRA, CDR2 YSYEKL.

This chain uses TRBV2 with TRBJ2-1, with 7 positions matching TRBD2. The CDR3 consists of 14 residues. V lost 4 bases and J lost 10; bases outside the gene matches: 10. Germline CDR1 SNHLY, CDR2 FYNNEI. The CDR3 DNA reads TGTGCCAGCAGTGGGCCGCCACTAGCGCCGGAGCAGTTCTTC. Protein product: CASSGPPLAPEQFF.

This clonotype occurred a few times. The chain has TRBV11-1 and TRBJ2-1, with TRBD2 identical over 10 bases. The germline V gene encodes CDR1 SGHAT and CDR2 FQDESV (reference sequence). The junction had 21 bases not matched to a gene; V was cut back by 7 bases and J by 9 bases. This CDR3 has 18 residues. For the CDR3, the DNA is TGTGCCAGCACTCCTGCCAATGGGACTAGCGCCTGGTGGGTTGAGCAGTTCTTC. Translated: CASTPANGTSAWWVEQFF.

The V call is TRBV5-1, the J call TRBJ2-5; TRBD2 might be the D (6 bases). This CDR3 is 15 amino acids long. Per the germline V gene, CDR1 is SGHRS and CDR2 is YFSETQ. The V end lost 0 bases, the J end lost 3 bases, and 12 bases lay between the germline ends. The CDR3 DNA sequence: TGCGCCAGCAGCTTGGTATGGGGGGTGAAAGAGACCCAGTACTTC. Translated, it gives CASSLVWGVKETQYF.

This chain links TRBV20-1 with TRBJ1-2; 8 bases fit TRBD1. V was clipped by 1 base and J by 4 bases; unmatched bases: 5. Germline V gives CDR1 DFQATT, CDR2 SNEGSKA (reference sequence). CDR3 length equals 14 residues. The CDR3 loop is CSARATGEPYGYTF. The CDR3 DNA follows: TGCAGTGCTAGAGCGACAGGGGAACCCTATGGCTACACCTTC.

The chain combines TRBV10-3 with TRBJ2-3; D call uncertain. CDR3 size: 16 residues. CDR1 is ENHRY, CDR2 SYGVKD, per germline. The V end was cut by 2 bases, the J end by 2 bases, with 14 bases between. This CDR3 reads CAISERAPYPTDTQYF. The CDR3 nucleotides are TGTGCCATCAGTGAGCGGGCTCCTTACCCCACAGATACGCAGTATTTT.